This T cell receptor (beta chain) stems from a study of T cells in Graves' hyperthyroidism and ophthalmopathy. Study-wide points: Most thyroid-expanded clonotypes above 0.001 were also found in blood.

Researchers amplified the TCR beta CDR3 regions from RNA transcripts. First-round RT-PCR with HTBI primers amplified the TCR CDR3 region. TCRdb called the multiplex PCR reads again in MiXCR, with one record for every CDR3 protein. The sample has around 580,000 distinct CDR3 sequences, 15% to 20% seen once. On this clonotype: Its matching antigen is unknown.

Exclusion of a patient resulted from uncontrolled infection, other autoimmune disease, pregnancy or lactation. This TCR derives from a woman aged 18-29 years with Graves' hyperthyroidism. Sequenced material: blood.

The CDR3 coding sequence is TGTGCCAGCAGCTCCCGCCCAGCGGGAGTGGAGAATGAGCAGTTCTTC. Translating it yields CASSSRPAGVENEQFF. V is TRBV11-2 and J is TRBJ2-1; 8 bases agree with TRBD2. The J segment lost 7 bases and the V segment lost 4 bases, leaving 12 bases of the junction unmatched. This CDR3 spans 16 amino acids. CDR1 SGHAT and CDR2 FQNNGV come from the germline V gene.